What follows are 31 T cell receptor beta chains derived from one specimen sequenced in a study of blood T cell repertoires in COVID-19. The repertoire was sequenced with immunoSEQ multiplex PCR; TCRdb's copy has only in-frame clones and lacks some. The table records hundreds of thousands of clones, around 87% of them present only once. What was sequenced was PBMCs or T cells enriched from blood (not recorded which). The receptors come from a woman in her forties or fifties who had recovered from COVID-19.

The chain recombines TRBV5-8 with TRBJ2-2; no firm D call. Trimming stripped 2 bases from V and 0 bases from J, with 8 bases between. This CDR3 is built from 15 residues. CDR1 and CDR2 (germline): SGHTS, YDEGEE. Here the CDR3 reads CASSFRRTNTGELFF. The DNA of the CDR3 is TGTGCCAGCAGCTTTAGGCGGACGAACACCGGGGAGCTGTTTTTT. The full variable domain, with the rest looked up from reference TRBV5-8 and TRBJ2-2, is EAGVTQSPTHLIKTRGQQATLRCSPISGHTSVYWYQQALGLGLQFLLWYDEGEERNRGNFPPRFSGRQFPNYSSELNVNALELEDSALYLCASSFRRTNTGELFFGEGSRLTVL.

In this sample, this clone turned up a few times. This chain links TRBV30 with TRBJ2-5, with D possibly being TRBD2 (5 bases). V lost 4 bases and J 5 bases, leaving 14 bases between the germline ends. The CDR3 is 13 amino acids. CDR1 and CDR2 from the germline V gene are GTSNPN and SVGIG (reference sequence). For the CDR3, the DNA is TGTGCCTGGAATGGAGCACGCGGGGAGACCCAGTACTTC. Protein sequence: CAWNGARGETQYF.

V gene TRBV5-1 combines with J gene TRBJ1-5; tentative D call: TRBD1 (6 bases). Germline V gene data show CDR1 as SGHRS and CDR2 as YFSETQ. Trimming pared 0 bases from V and 4 bases from J, leaving 11 bases between. The CDR3 is made up of 15 amino acids. CDR3 nucleotides: TGCGCCAGCAGCTTGGGGGAACAGGGAAATCAGCCCCAGCATTTT. It encodes CASSLGEQGNQPQHF.

The chain recombines TRBV4-1 with TRBJ1-1; D not resolved. CDR1 MGHRA and CDR2 YSYEKL come from the germline V gene. The CDR3 extends over 15 amino acids. The V end was cut by 0 bases, the J end by 0 bases, with 8 bases between. This CDR3 reads CASSQEEGMNTEAFF. The CDR3, as DNA: TGCGCCAGCAGCCAAGAGGAGGGAATGAACACTGAAGCTTTCTTT.

This clone was counted a single time. This chain links TRBV18 with TRBJ1-1; D not certain. The germline gives CDR1 KGHSH, CDR2 LQKENI. CDR3 length: 14 amino acids. Trimming pared 3 bases from V and 1 base from J, leaving 9 bases between. The CDR3 region has the DNA TGTGCCAGCTCACCCCGAGGGCAGAACACTGAAGCTTTCTTT. This gives the protein CASSPRGQNTEAFF.

The chain employs TRBV7-8 and TRBJ1-1; D not resolved. CDR3 length: 21 residues. The germline V gene encodes CDR1 SGHVS and CDR2 FQNEAQ. With 2 bases removed from V and 1 base from J, the gap between germline ends came to 29 bases. The CDR3 coding sequence is TGTGCCAGCAGCTTATCCGAACATAGGCCAGGTTTTCTTAAATCGAACACTGAAGCTTTCTTT. Residues: CASSLSEHRPGFLKSNTEAFF. The full variable domain, rest sourced from reference TRBV7-8 and TRBJ1-1, is GAGVSQSPRYKVAKRGQDVALRCDPISGHVSLFWYQQALGQGPEFLTYFQNEAQLDKSGLPSDRFFAERPEGSVSTLKIQRTQQEDSAVYLCASSLSEHRPGFLKSNTEAFFGQGTRLTVV.

The chain joins TRBV9 to TRBJ1-2; TRBD1 matches 9 bases. Germline trimming cut 3 bases from V and 7 bases from J; bases unmatched to any gene: 7. Germline V gene lookup returns CDR1 SGDLS and CDR2 YYNGEE. The CDR3 spans 14 residues. CDR3 in amino acids: CASSERTGAGGYTF. CDR3 DNA sequence: TGTGCCAGCAGCGAGAGGACAGGGGCTGGTGGCTACACCTTC.

The CDR3 is CATERGTETQYF. The CDR3 bases are TGTGCCACCGAAAGGGGAACTGAGACCCAGTACTTC. The chain has TRBV6-5 and TRBJ2-5; TRBD1 might be the D (5 bases). CDR1 MNHEY and CDR2 SVGAGI come from the germline V gene. The V gene lost 10 bases and the J gene lost 5 bases, with 14 bases spanning the gap. The CDR3 is 12 amino acids.

The CDR3 nucleotides are TGTGCCAGCAGTTTGCTAGGGGGTCAGCCCCAGCATTTT. Protein sequence: CASSLLGGQPQHF. V and J are TRBV12-3 or TRBV12-4 and TRBJ1-5; D perhaps matches TRBD1 (6 bases). The length of the CDR3 is 13 residues. Trimming took 3 bases from V and 6 from J, leaving 9 bases between them.

The chain links TRBV9 to TRBJ2-1; 10 positions match TRBD2. CDR1 and CDR2 from the germline V gene are SGDLS and YYNGEE. V lost 4 bases and J lost 8; bases outside the gene matches: 12. This CDR3 contains 16 residues. The CDR3 DNA follows: TGTGCCAGCAGCCGATACACTAGCGGGGAACGGGATGAGCAGTTCTTC. As protein: CASSRYTSGERDEQFF. The whole variable domain, remainder taken from reference TRBV9 and TRBJ2-1, is DSGVTQTPKHLITATGQRVTLRCSPRSGDLSVYWYQQSLDQGLQFLIQYYNGEERAKGNILERFSAQQFPDLHSELNLSSLELGDSALYFCASSRYTSGERDEQFFGPGTRLTVL.

This rearrangement joins TRBV5-1 to TRBJ2-2, with TRBD2 matching over 7 bases. J lost 1 base, V lost 1 base, and 1 base had no gene match. The CDR3 length is 15 residues. Looked up from germline, CDR1 is SGHRS and CDR2 is YFSETQ. The CDR3 DNA reads as TGCGCCAGCAGCTTGACTAGCGTGAACACCGGGGAGCTGTTTTTT. Translating it yields CASSLTSVNTGELFF.

This clone was detected a few times. V gene TRBV2 combines with J gene TRBJ2-1; D not resolved. Germline V gene sequence: CDR1 SNHLY, CDR2 FYNNEI. This CDR3 has 14 amino acids. Trimming took off 4 bases at V and 8 bases at J, with 15 bases between the two ends. The CDR3 is CASSVTGVGDEQFF. DNA of the CDR3: TGTGCCAGCAGTGTAACTGGAGTCGGAGATGAGCAGTTCTTC.

The chain joins TRBV5-5 to TRBJ2-3; possibly TRBD1 for D (6 bases). CDR1 is SGHKS, CDR2 YYEKEE, per germline (reference sequence). V dropped 4 bases and J dropped 4 bases, with 22 bases sitting between them. The CDR3 length is 17 residues. CDR3 DNA sequence: TGTGCCAGCAGCCCAACCCCGTTTGGACAGTCTGCAGATACGCAGTATTTT. Translated: CASSPTPFGQSADTQYF.

V usage is TRBV5-1 and J usage is TRBJ2-7; D not certain. The CDR3 has 15 residues. Looked up from germline, CDR1 is SGHRS and CDR2 is YFSETQ. Trimming pared 0 bases from V and 4 bases from J, leaving 14 bases between. The CDR3 DNA is TGCGCCAGCAGCTTGGTGGCAGGAATGATATACGAGCAGTACTTC. It codes for CASSLVAGMIYEQYF.

This chain links TRBV5-4 with TRBJ2-1, with D perhaps matching TRBD2 (5 bases). The V gene lost 2 bases and the J gene lost 9 bases, with 15 bases spanning the gap. The germline gives CDR1 SGHNT, CDR2 YYREEE (reference sequence). The CDR3 runs to 14 residues. CDR3 nucleotides: TGTGCCAGCAGCTTAGGCGACTACCCCACTGAGCAGTTCTTC. It specifies CASSLGDYPTEQFF.

V is TRBV12-3 or TRBV12-4 and J is TRBJ1-2; 7 nucleotides agree with TRBD1. J was trimmed by 8 bases and V by 7 bases; bases with no gene match: 7. This CDR3 spans 12 amino acids. CDR3 nucleotide sequence: TGTGCCAGCACCGGACAGGCGGGCGGCTACACCTTC. This encodes CASTGQAGGYTF.

V gene TRBV28 combines with J gene TRBJ1-5; D may be TRBD1 (6 bases). Trimming removed 6 bases from V and 5 bases from J, with 14 bases in between. The germline gives CDR1 MDHEN, CDR2 SYDVKM. The CDR3 runs to 14 residues. The CDR3 coding sequence is TGTGCCAGCAGAGTGACACAGGGTGATCAGCCCCAGCATTTT. Protein sequence: CASRVTQGDQPQHF. Filled out from reference TRBV28 and TRBJ1-5, the complete variable domain reads DVKVTQSSRYLVKRTGEKVFLECVQDMDHENMFWYRQDPGLGLRLIYFSYDVKMKEKGDIPEGYSVSREKKERFSLILESASTNQTSMYLCASRVTQGDQPQHFGDGTRLSIL.

The chain combines TRBV28 with TRBJ1-4; no definite D call. CDR3 length equals 14 residues. V was shortened by 6 bases and J by 3 bases, with 11 bases between the two germline ends. The germline V gene encodes CDR1 MDHEN and CDR2 SYDVKM. The DNA of the CDR3 is TGTGCCAGCAGCCTAGGAGCCCCTAATGAAAAACTGTTTTTT. Protein product: CASSLGAPNEKLFF.

The genes are TRBV7-2 and TRBJ1-1; 8 bases are a match to TRBD1. Germline trimming cut 5 bases from V and 8 bases from J; bases unmatched to any gene: 7. The germline V gene encodes CDR1 SGHTA and CDR2 FQGNSA. This CDR3 comprises 13 residues. The CDR3 is CASSEDREGEAFF. The CDR3 DNA is TGTGCCAGCAGCGAGGACAGGGAGGGGGAAGCTTTCTTT.

The chain uses TRBV5-4 and TRBJ1-2, with a weak D call TRBD1 (6 bases). Trimming pared 3 bases from V and 4 bases from J, leaving 7 bases between. Per the germline V gene, CDR1 is SGHNT and CDR2 is YYREEE (reference sequence). This CDR3 is 12 amino acids long. CDR3 loop: CASSSTGYGYTF. CDR3 coding DNA: TGTGCCAGCAGCTCGACAGGCTATGGCTACACCTTC.

The chain uses TRBV6-1 and TRBJ2-4; TRBD1 agrees at 8 bases. The CDR3 is 16 amino acids. Germline values: CDR1 MNHNS, CDR2 SASEGT. Trimming at V came to 3 bases and at J to 2 bases, leaving 6 bases not matched to a gene. This CDR3 is CASSEGQALPKNIQYF. The DNA of the CDR3 is TGTGCCAGCAGTGAGGGACAGGCCCTGCCCAAAAACATTCAGTACTTC.

The rearrangement links TRBV28 to TRBJ2-6; 8 bases are a match to TRBD1. Germline trimming cut 7 bases from V and 2 bases from J; bases unmatched to any gene: 13. The CDR3 has 18 amino acids. Germline CDR1 and CDR2: MDHEN and SYDVKM. The CDR3 loop is CASTLTGTGRPGANVLTF. CDR3 in DNA: TGTGCCAGCACCCTCACCGGGACAGGACGTCCTGGGGCCAACGTCCTGACTTTC.

The chain combines TRBV4-3 with TRBJ1-1, with a possible D match to TRBD1 (6 bases). Germline CDR1 reads LGHNA; CDR2 reads YSLEER. V lost 4 bases and J 5 bases, leaving 11 bases between the germline ends. The CDR3 consists of 13 residues. For the CDR3, the DNA is TGCGCCAGCAGCCGAGTACAGGGTACTGAAGCTTTCTTT. It specifies CASSRVQGTEAFF.

The gene calls are TRBV19 and TRBJ2-1, with TRBD2 as a possible D gene (6 bases). Germline CDR1 and CDR2: LNHDA and SQIVND (reference sequence). V shed 6 bases and J shed 3 bases, with 15 bases lying between them. This CDR3 has 15 amino acids. The CDR3 nucleotides are TGTGCCAGTAGGGTTTCGGGAGAGAACTACAATGAGCAGTTCTTC. It is translated as CASRVSGENYNEQFF. The full variable domain, its missing parts supplied by reference TRBV19 and TRBJ2-1, is DGGITQSPKYLFRKEGQNVTLSCEQNLNHDAMYWYRQDPGQGLRLIYYSQIVNDFQKGDIAEGYSVSREKKESFPLTVTSAQKNPTAFYLCASRVSGENYNEQFFGPGTRLTVL.

The chain recombines TRBV18 with TRBJ2-6; D might be TRBD1 (5 bases). CDR1 is KGHSH and CDR2 is LQKENI in the germline V gene. The CDR3 loop spans 16 amino acids. The germline V and J ends were trimmed by 0 bases and 4 bases, with 10 bases remaining between them. Written as DNA, the CDR3 is TGTGCCAGCTCACCACCGGCCAGGGTCGGGGCCAACGTCCTGACTTTC. This codes for CASSPPARVGANVLTF.

The chain has TRBV7-2 and TRBJ2-5, with a weak D call TRBD2 (6 bases). The germline V gene has CDR1 SGHTA and CDR2 FQGNSA. V lost 6 bases to trimming and J lost 5 bases, with 16 bases between them. The CDR3 is 14 amino acids. Written as DNA, the CDR3 is TGTGCCAGCAGTTCCCGGAGGGGATCCGAGACCCAGTACTTC. Amino acids: CASSSRRGSETQYF.

The J gene is TRBJ2-1, the V gene TRBV18; 7 bases match TRBD2. CDR1 and CDR2 from the germline V gene are KGHSH and LQKENI. The ends lost 3 bases at V and 10 bases at J; junction bases unmatched: 12. The CDR3 loop spans 15 amino acids. This CDR3 reads CASSPMASGLLEQFF. As DNA, the CDR3 is TGTGCCAGCTCACCGATGGCTAGCGGCCTGTTGGAGCAGTTCTTC.

This chain links TRBV5-1 with TRBJ2-3; 8 bases line up with TRBD1. The V gene's germline CDR1 is SGHRS and CDR2 YFSETQ. CDR3 size: 16 residues. V lost 0 bases to trimming and J lost 4 bases; unmatched junction nucleotides: 7. CDR3 residues: CASSLEGDRSPDTQYF. The CDR3 DNA is TGCGCCAGCAGCTTGGAGGGGGACAGGTCCCCAGATACGCAGTATTTT.

The V and J genes are TRBV27 and TRBJ2-7, with D possibly matching TRBD2 (6 bases). The CDR3 totals 13 residues. In germline, CDR1 is MNHEY, CDR2 SMNVEV (reference sequence). V was trimmed by 0 bases and J by 6 bases, leaving 9 bases between them. The CDR3 region has the DNA TGTGCCAGCAGTTTATCGGGCGGGGCCGAGCAGTACTTC. Its translation is CASSLSGGAEQYF.

This chain links TRBV5-1 with TRBJ2-7, with 8 positions matching TRBD2. The germline gives CDR1 SGHRS, CDR2 YFSETQ. Trimming at V came to 2 bases and at J to 1 base, leaving 14 bases not matched to a gene. The CDR3 runs 18 residues. This chain's CDR3 is CASSFFIHRAGGSYEQYF. Written as DNA, the CDR3 is TGCGCCAGCAGCTTTTTTATACATCGCGCGGGAGGATCCTACGAGCAGTACTTC.

The chain uses TRBV19 and TRBJ1-1; TRBD1 matches at 7 bases. Looked up from germline, CDR1 is LNHDA and CDR2 is SQIVND (reference sequence). V trimming: 2 bases; J trimming: 4 bases; junction bases outside the gene matches: 4. The CDR3 runs 14 residues. The chain's CDR3 is CASSIPGQTTEAFF. As DNA, the CDR3 is TGTGCCAGTAGTATACCGGGACAGACCACTGAAGCTTTCTTT. The full variable domain, its missing parts supplied by reference TRBV19 and TRBJ1-1, is DGGITQSPKYLFRKEGQNVTLSCEQNLNHDAMYWYRQDPGQGLRLIYYSQIVNDFQKGDIAEGYSVSREKKESFPLTVTSAQKNPTAFYLCASSIPGQTTEAFFGQGTRLTVV.